This T cell receptor beta chain was captured by sequencing in a study of blood T cells in healthy people across ages. It was with a sample-barcoded 5' primer and a J-beta primer mix that a second PCR of roughly 7 to 12 cycles was run. Researchers report that a template-switch adaptor with 12 random nucleotides tagged each cDNA molecule. MiXCR, run by TCRdb on the 5' RACE reads, gives a single entry per CDR3 protein. The data contain 800,000 or so distinct CDR3 sequences, around a quarter of them singletons. Germline V gene lookup returns CDR1 SGHVS and CDR2 FNYEAQ. This CDR3 is built from 13 residues. Study-level findings and limits: Naive T cell percentage and TCR beta diversity correlated strongly.

Of note for this clonotype: Antigen: not known. An end of the junction differs from the germline gene, which may be a read error.

These data were likewise used in another study, on T cells of mothers and their children.

Sequenced material: blood. J is TRBJ2-7 and V is TRBV7-6; possibly TRBD1 for D (6 bases). This TCR derives from a boy aged 5-17 years in good health. This CDR3 is CAGSWDTTYEQYF. CDR3 nucleotide sequence: TGTGCCGGCAGCTGGGACACCACCTACGAGCAGTACTTC. Filled out from reference TRBV7-6 and TRBJ2-7, the complete variable domain reads GAGVSQSPRYKVTKRGQDVALRCDPISGHVSLYWYRQALGQGPEFLTYFNYEAQQDKSGLPNDRFSAERPEGSISTLTIQRTEQRDSAMYRCAGSWDTTYEQYFGPGTRLTVT.